These 18 T cell receptor beta chains came from one sample sequenced in a study of human thymus T cells. Only in-frame clones appear in the TCRdb table, and some are missing; sequencing was by immunoSEQ multiplex PCR. The data show about 46,000 clones, with around 95% seen just once and under 0.2% held by the top ten. Sample: blood. These receptors originate from a girl in the first two years of life with a congenital heart defect but otherwise immunologically healthy.

V gene TRBV7-6 combines with J gene TRBJ2-7; 9 bases map to TRBD2. The CDR3 runs 16 residues. V shed 0 bases and J 6 bases; nucleotides not matched to a gene: 9. In germline, CDR1 is SGHVS, CDR2 FNYEAQ. The CDR3 DNA is TGTGCCAGCAGCTTAGCGGCAGTAGCGGGAGTTGGCGAGCAGTACTTC. It specifies CASSLAAVAGVGEQYF.

The chain carries TRBV4-1 and TRBJ2-7; 7 bases map to TRBD2. Germline V lookup: CDR1 MGHRA, CDR2 YSYEKL. The V gene end was trimmed by 0 bases and the J gene end by 2 bases; junction bases not matched to a gene: 4. The CDR3 has 15 residues. CDR3 amino acids: CASSQEGLYTYEQYF. CDR3 nucleotide sequence: TGCGCCAGCAGCCAAGAGGGACTATATACCTACGAGCAGTACTTC.

The rearrangement joins TRBV15 to TRBJ2-2; possible D gene TRBD1, 6 bases. Per the germline V gene, CDR1 is LNHNV and CDR2 is YYDKDF (reference sequence). The V and J ends lost 4 bases and 3 bases respectively, with 12 bases between them. CDR3 length equals 15 residues. Here the CDR3 DNA reads TGTGCCACCAGCATGGGGGCGCATCACACCGGGGAGCTGTTTTTT. Its protein product is CATSMGAHHTGELFF. Looking up the rest from reference TRBV15 and TRBJ2-2 gives the full variable domain: DAMVIQNPRYQVTQFGKPVTLSCSQTLNHNVMYWYQQKSSQAPKLLFHYYDKDFNNEADTPDNFQSRRPNTSFCFLDIRSPGLGDTAMYLCATSMGAHHTGELFFGEGSRLTVL.

This chain links TRBV7-6 with TRBJ1-1; a possible D gene is TRBD1 (5 bases). Germline V gene sequence: CDR1 SGHVS, CDR2 FNYEAQ. The CDR3 has 14 amino acids. Trimming removed 3 bases at V and 4 bases at J, with 12 bases between. Here the CDR3 reads CASSLGVGGTEAFF. The DNA for the CDR3 is TGTGCCAGCAGCTTGGGGGTGGGTGGCACTGAAGCTTTCTTT.

The chain joins TRBV28 to TRBJ1-3, with D hard to call. The CDR3 is made up of 12 amino acids. Germline CDR1 reads MDHEN; CDR2 reads SYDVKM. Trimming left V 3 bases short and J 4 bases short, with 4 bases between. CDR3 nucleotide sequence: TGTGCCAGCAGTTTCAGGGGAAACACCATATATTTT. Its protein product is CASSFRGNTIYF.

The V gene is TRBV10-3, the J gene TRBJ1-3; 9 bases line up with TRBD1. The length of the CDR3 is 13 residues. V dropped 6 bases and J dropped 4; count of bases not matched to a gene: 1. Germline loops: CDR1 ENHRY, CDR2 SYGVKD. CDR3 coding DNA: TGTGCCATCAGCGGGACAGGGGGAAACACCATATATTTT. It is translated as CAISGTGGNTIYF.

The chain uses TRBV5-5 and TRBJ2-1; TRBD1 might be the D (6 bases). Germline CDR1 is SGHKS and CDR2 is YYEKEE (reference sequence). V was shortened by 1 base and J by 9 bases, with 14 bases between the two germline ends. CDR3 size: 14 residues. CDR3 residues: CASSLWQGSGEQFF. The DNA for the CDR3 is TGTGCCAGCAGCTTGTGGCAGGGGTCGGGTGAGCAGTTCTTC.

This clone occurred a few times. The chain is built from TRBV21-1 and TRBJ2-7; TRBD1, the table's D call, lacks a check against the DNA. TRBV21-1 is labeled a pseudogene. This CDR3 comprises 12 residues. The CDR3 loop is CASSTIPYEQYF. CDR3 nucleotide sequence: TGTGCCAGCAGCACAATTCCCTACGAGCAGTACTTC.

Written as DNA, the CDR3 is TGTGCCAGTAGTACGATTGGAGTCTACGAGCAGTACTTC. Residues: CASSTIGVYEQYF. The chain couples TRBV19 to TRBJ2-7; D is undetermined. The CDR3 spans 13 residues. The V end lost 4 bases, the J end lost 3 bases, and 10 bases lay between the germline ends. Germline V lookup: CDR1 LNHDA, CDR2 SQIVND (reference sequence).

The chain couples TRBV13 to TRBJ2-5; D not resolved. V was cut by 3 bases and J by 5 bases, with 10 bases left in between. Germline-derived CDR1 and CDR2 are PRHDT and FYEKMQ (reference sequence). This CDR3 has 13 amino acids. CDR3: CASSFRRRETQYF. CDR3 bases: TGTGCCAGCAGCTTTAGACGGCGGGAGACCCAGTACTTC.

The chain recombines TRBV4-2 with TRBJ2-3; D is ambiguous. V was trimmed by 1 base and J by 6 bases, leaving 11 bases between them. Germline CDR1 and CDR2: LGHNA and YNFKEQ. There are 14 residues in the CDR3. CDR3 residues: CASSQATHMDTQYF. In nucleotides, the CDR3 is TGTGCCAGCAGCCAAGCGACTCACATGGATACGCAGTATTTT.

In regard to this clone: The junction shows a germline mismatch at one end, possibly a read error. In DNA, the CDR3 is TGTGCCAGTAGCTTAGGGACGCGGTCATATGGCTACACCTTC. Translated, it gives CASSLGTRSYGYTF. The rearrangement uses TRBV7-2 and TRBJ1-2, with a possible D match to TRBD1 (5 bases). Germline V lookup: CDR1 SGHTA, CDR2 FQGNSA. This CDR3 comprises 14 residues.

The chain joins TRBV28 to TRBJ1-5; D not resolved. The V and J ends lost 2 bases and 6 bases respectively, with 14 bases between them. The CDR3 is made up of 15 amino acids. The V gene's germline CDR1 is MDHEN and CDR2 SYDVKM. CDR3 region: CASSLDSLGSQPQHF. The CDR3 DNA reads as TGTGCCAGCAGTTTAGACTCCTTGGGCAGTCAGCCCCAGCATTTT.

The CDR3 DNA follows: TGTGCCATCAGTGAGGGACTAGCGGGGTTAAAGAGCTCCTACGAGCAGTACTTC. Translating gives CAISEGLAGLKSSYEQYF. The J gene is TRBJ2-7, the V gene TRBV10-3; 12 nucleotides match TRBD2. In germline, CDR1 is ENHRY, CDR2 SYGVKD. The junction had 8 bases not matched to a gene; V was cut back by 2 bases and J by 0 bases. This CDR3 has 18 amino acids.

The V call is TRBV25-1, the J call TRBJ2-7, with 10 bases lining up with TRBD1. Germline trimming cut 10 bases from V and 2 bases from J; bases unmatched to any gene: 8. The germline CDR1 and CDR2 sequences are MGHDK and SYGVNS. The CDR3 covers 14 residues. The CDR3 protein is CATGPGQGTYEQYF. The CDR3 nucleotides read TGTGCCACTGGACCGGGACAGGGGACCTACGAGCAGTACTTC.

The chain is built from TRBV5-1 and TRBJ2-3; possible D gene TRBD1, 6 bases. V was trimmed by 4 bases and J by 3 bases, leaving 15 bases between them. CDR3 length: 15 amino acids. Germline CDR1 reads SGHRS; CDR2 reads YFSETQ. For the CDR3, the DNA is TGCGCCAGCAGCGGGGGCCCGGGGACAACAGATACGCAGTATTTT. Amino acid sequence: CASSGGPGTTDTQYF.

This sequence joins TRBV13 and TRBJ2-1; D is ambiguous. The CDR3 contains 14 residues. Germline CDR1 reads PRHDT; CDR2 reads FYEKMQ (reference sequence). The V end was cut by 5 bases, the J end by 7 bases, with 15 bases between. CDR3 in amino acids: CASSPGPFGNEQFF. The CDR3 nucleotides are TGTGCCAGCAGCCCCGGTCCGTTCGGGAATGAGCAGTTCTTC.

This clone occurred once. The J gene is TRBJ2-7, the V gene TRBV27, with TRBD2 matching over 12 bases. Per germline, CDR1 MNHEY and CDR2 SMNVEV (reference sequence). The CDR3 contains 15 residues. J gave up 2 bases and V 6 bases, and 5 bases lay outside the gene matches. The CDR3 reads CASSYGLAGPYEQYF. The CDR3 nucleotides are TGTGCCAGCAGCTATGGACTAGCGGGACCCTACGAGCAGTACTTC.